This T cell receptor beta chain comes out of a study of shared clonotypes between healthy human individuals. General study findings and limits: Unshared clonotypes carried lower generation probabilities than those common to all four donors. A few donors held approximately 4.6% of naive CD4 clonotypes in common.

Notes on this clone: Antigen: not known.

Data came from immunoSEQ multiplex PCR; TCRdb stores just in-frame clones and leaves some out. The sample has about 2,100,000 clones, around 93% seen once. Germline V gives CDR1 MNHEY, CDR2 SVGAGI. V lost 0 bases, J lost 4 bases, and 6 bases stayed unmatched. This CDR3 is built from 16 residues. Positive CCR7 selection of CD45RO-negative cells yielded the naive CD8 cells, and terminally differentiated effector memory CD45RA+ cells were excluded. The donors were adults (healthy and HIV-negative) with no recent acute infections or vaccinations. The receptor comes from a man aged 18 to 30 in good health. Some clones in this sample may be carry-over from other donors' samples. The chain has TRBV6-5 and TRBJ1-1, with 9 bases identical to TRBD1. The sample was naive CD8+ T cells from PBMCs. CDR3 residues: CASSYSPLTGGTEAFF. The DNA for the CDR3 is TGTGCCAGCAGTTACTCGCCGCTGACAGGGGGCACTGAAGCTTTCTTT.